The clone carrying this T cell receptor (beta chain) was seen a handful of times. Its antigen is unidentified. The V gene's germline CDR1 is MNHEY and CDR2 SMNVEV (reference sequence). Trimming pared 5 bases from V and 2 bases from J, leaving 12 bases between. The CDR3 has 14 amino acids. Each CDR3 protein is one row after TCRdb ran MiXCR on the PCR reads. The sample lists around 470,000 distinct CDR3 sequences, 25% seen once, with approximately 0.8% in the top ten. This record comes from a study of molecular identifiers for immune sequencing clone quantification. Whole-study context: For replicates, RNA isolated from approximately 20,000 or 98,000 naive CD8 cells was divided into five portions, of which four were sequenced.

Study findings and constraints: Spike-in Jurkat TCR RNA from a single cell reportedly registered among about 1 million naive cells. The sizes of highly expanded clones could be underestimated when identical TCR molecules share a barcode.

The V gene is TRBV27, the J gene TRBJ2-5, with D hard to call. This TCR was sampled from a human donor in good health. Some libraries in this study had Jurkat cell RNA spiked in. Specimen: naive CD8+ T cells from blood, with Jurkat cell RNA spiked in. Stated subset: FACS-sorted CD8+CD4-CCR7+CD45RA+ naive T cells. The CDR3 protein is CASSSQERQETQYF. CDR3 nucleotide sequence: TGTGCCAGCAGTAGCCAGGAGCGTCAAGAGACCCAGTACTTC.